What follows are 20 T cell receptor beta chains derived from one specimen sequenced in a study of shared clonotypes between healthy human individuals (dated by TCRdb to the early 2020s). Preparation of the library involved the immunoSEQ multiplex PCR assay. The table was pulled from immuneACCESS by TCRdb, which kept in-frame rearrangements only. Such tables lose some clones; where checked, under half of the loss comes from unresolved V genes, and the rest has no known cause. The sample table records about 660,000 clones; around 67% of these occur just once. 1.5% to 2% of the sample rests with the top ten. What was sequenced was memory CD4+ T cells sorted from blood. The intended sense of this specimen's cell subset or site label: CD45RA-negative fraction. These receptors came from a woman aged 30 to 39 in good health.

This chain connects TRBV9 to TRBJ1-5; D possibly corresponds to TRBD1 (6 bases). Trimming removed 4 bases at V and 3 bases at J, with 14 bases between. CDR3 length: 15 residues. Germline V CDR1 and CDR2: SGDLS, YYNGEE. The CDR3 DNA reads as TGTGCCAGCAGCCCGGGGGCAATAGACAATCAGCCCCAGCATTTT. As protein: CASSPGAIDNQPQHF.

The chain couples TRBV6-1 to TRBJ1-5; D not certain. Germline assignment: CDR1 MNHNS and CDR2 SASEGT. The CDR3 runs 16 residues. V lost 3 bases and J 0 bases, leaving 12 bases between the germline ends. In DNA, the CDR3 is TGTGCCAGCAGTGACCTCGGTGCCAATAGCAATCAGCCCCAGCATTTT. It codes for CASSDLGANSNQPQHF.

The CDR3 spells CASSSGGRVQYF. As DNA, the CDR3 is TGTGCCAGCAGTTCCGGCGGGAGGGTGCAGTATTTT. V gene TRBV27 combines with J gene TRBJ2-3; 9 positions agree with TRBD2. Germline loops: CDR1 MNHEY, CDR2 SMNVEV (reference sequence). This CDR3 is 12 amino acids long. J was trimmed by 11 bases and V by 4 bases; bases with no gene match: 4.

CDR3 protein: CASSLDRSSGNTIYF. In DNA, the CDR3 is TGTGCCAGCAGCCTGGACCGTAGCTCTGGAAACACCATATATTTT. The J gene is TRBJ1-3, the V gene TRBV5-6; D unclear. The CDR3 runs 15 residues. V lost 4 bases and J 0 bases, leaving 11 bases between the germline ends. CDR1 SGHDT and CDR2 YYEEEE come from the germline V gene.

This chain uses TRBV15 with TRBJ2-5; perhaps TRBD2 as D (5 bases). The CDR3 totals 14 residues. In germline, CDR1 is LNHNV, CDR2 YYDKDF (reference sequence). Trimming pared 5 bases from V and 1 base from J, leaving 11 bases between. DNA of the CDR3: TGTGCCACCAGCGGGAGCCTCCTCCAAGAGACCCAGTACTTC. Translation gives CATSGSLLQETQYF.

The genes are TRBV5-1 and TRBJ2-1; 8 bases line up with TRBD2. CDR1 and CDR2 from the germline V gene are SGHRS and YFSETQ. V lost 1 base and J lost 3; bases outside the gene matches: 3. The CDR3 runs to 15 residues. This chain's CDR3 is CASSLIAGFYNEQFF. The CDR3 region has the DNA TGCGCCAGCAGCTTGATAGCGGGGTTCTACAATGAGCAGTTCTTC.

The CDR3 coding sequence is TGTGCCAGCAGCCGAGGGGGCGGACCCAATGAAAAACTGTTTTTT. Translating gives CASSRGGGPNEKLFF. The chain recombines TRBV7-8 with TRBJ1-4; TRBD1 aligns across 7 bases. Germline CDR1 and CDR2: SGHVS and FQNEAQ. The V gene end was trimmed by 5 bases and the J gene end by 5 bases; junction bases not matched to a gene: 8. The CDR3 is 15 amino acids.

The CDR3 DNA reads TGTGCCAGCAGGGACAGGGGGGGAAACACCATATATTTT. This translates into CASRDRGGNTIYF. The chain couples TRBV6-5 to TRBJ1-3; 10 positions agree with TRBD1. With V trimmed by 6 bases and J by 4 bases, 0 bases remained unmatched. The CDR3 totals 13 residues. From germline, CDR1 is MNHEY and CDR2 SVGAGI.

CDR3 amino acids: CASSGSMAGYTF. The CDR3 region has the DNA TGTGCCAGCAGTGGGTCCATGGCCGGCTACACCTTC. This chain joins TRBV28 and TRBJ1-2; no reliable D call. Trimming took off 5 bases at V and 8 bases at J, with 12 bases between the two ends. The CDR3 is made up of 12 amino acids. Germline-derived CDR1 and CDR2 are MDHEN and SYDVKM.

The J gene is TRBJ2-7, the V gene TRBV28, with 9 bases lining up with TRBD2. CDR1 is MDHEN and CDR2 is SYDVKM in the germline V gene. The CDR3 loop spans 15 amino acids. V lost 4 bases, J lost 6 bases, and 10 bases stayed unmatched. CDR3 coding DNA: TGTGCCAGCAGTTCCTTAGCGGGAGCCCTCTCCGAGCAGTACTTC. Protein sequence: CASSSLAGALSEQYF.

The CDR3 sequence is CAISESRDRGLSGNTIYF. The CDR3 DNA follows: TGTGCCATCAGTGAGAGCCGGGACAGGGGGCTTTCTGGAAACACCATATATTTT. This rearrangement joins TRBV10-3 to TRBJ1-3, with TRBD1 identical over 12 bases. After removal of 2 bases from V and 1 base from J, the junction contained 6 bases not matched to a gene. CDR1 is ENHRY, CDR2 SYGVKD, per germline. The CDR3 contains 18 residues.

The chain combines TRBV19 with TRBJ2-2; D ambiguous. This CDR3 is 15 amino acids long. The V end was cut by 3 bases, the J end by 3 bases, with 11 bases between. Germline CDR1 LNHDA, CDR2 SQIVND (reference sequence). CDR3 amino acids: CASSIAGVYTGELFF. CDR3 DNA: TGTGCCAGTAGTATTGCCGGTGTGTACACCGGGGAGCTGTTTTTT.

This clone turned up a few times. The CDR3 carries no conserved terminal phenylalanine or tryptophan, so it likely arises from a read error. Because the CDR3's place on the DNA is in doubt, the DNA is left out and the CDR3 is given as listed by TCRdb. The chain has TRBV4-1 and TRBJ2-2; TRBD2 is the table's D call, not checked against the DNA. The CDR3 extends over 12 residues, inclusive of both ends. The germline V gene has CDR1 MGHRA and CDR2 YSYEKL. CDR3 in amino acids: CASSQILYPVNR.

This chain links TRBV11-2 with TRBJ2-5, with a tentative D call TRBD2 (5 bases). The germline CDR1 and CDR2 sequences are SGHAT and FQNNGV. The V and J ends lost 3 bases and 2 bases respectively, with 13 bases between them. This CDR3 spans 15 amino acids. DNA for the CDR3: TGTGCCAGCAGCTTCAATACAGCGGTTCAAGAGACCCAGTACTTC. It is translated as CASSFNTAVQETQYF.

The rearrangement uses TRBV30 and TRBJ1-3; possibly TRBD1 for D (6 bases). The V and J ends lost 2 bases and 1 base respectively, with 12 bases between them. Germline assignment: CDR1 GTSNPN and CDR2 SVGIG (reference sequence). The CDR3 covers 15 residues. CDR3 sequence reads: CAWSPDRPSGNTIYF. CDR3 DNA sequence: TGTGCCTGGAGTCCGGACAGACCATCTGGAAACACCATATATTTT.

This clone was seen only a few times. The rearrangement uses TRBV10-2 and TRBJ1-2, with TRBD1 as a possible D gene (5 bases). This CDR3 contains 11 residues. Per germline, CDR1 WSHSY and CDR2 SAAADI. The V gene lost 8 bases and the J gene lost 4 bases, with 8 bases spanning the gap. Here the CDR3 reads CASGGSYGYTF. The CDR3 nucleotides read TGCGCCAGCGGGGGTTCCTATGGCTACACCTTC.

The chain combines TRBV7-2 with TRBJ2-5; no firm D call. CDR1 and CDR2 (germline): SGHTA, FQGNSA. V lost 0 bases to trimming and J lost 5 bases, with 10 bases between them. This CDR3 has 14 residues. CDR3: CASSLAGPGETQYF. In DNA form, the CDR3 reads TGTGCCAGCAGCTTAGCTGGGCCTGGGGAGACCCAGTACTTC.

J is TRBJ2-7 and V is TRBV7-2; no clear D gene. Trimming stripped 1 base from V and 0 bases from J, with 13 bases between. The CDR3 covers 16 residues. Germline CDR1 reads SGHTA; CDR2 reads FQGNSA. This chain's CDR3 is CASSLGAGLFSYEQYF. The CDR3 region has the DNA TGTGCCAGCAGCTTAGGAGCCGGCCTATTCTCCTACGAGCAGTACTTC.

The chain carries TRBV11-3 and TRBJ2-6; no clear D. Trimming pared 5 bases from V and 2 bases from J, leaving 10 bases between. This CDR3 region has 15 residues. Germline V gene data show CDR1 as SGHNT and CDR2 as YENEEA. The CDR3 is CASSNPAAGANVLTF. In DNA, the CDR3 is TGTGCCAGCAGCAACCCGGCTGCTGGGGCCAACGTCCTGACTTTC.

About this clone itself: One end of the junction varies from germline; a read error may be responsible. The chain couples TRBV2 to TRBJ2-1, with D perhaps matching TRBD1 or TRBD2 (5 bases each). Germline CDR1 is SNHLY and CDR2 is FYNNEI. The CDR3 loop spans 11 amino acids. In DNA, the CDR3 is TGTGCCAGCGGGGACCCGGACCGGGCCCTCTTC. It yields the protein CASGDPDRALF.